These T cell receptor beta chains were read from a single sample in a study of T-cell memory formation after mild COVID-19. TCRdb reprocessed the 5' RACE reads with MiXCR, giving one entry per CDR3 protein. The profile shows around 420,000 distinct CDR3 sequences, roughly a quarter of them singletons. Source material: PBMCs or a T cell subset sorted from them (not recorded which). These receptors were obtained from an adult woman who had mild COVID-19 (a few samples of this study predate the infection). Cell type and time point are not known. Both conserved end residues are part of each CDR3. D genes are given only for firm matches. A clone size is listed for some rows: how often the clone was seen (once, few, many), or a class if it is expanded.

abundance: few
d_gene: -
j_gene: TRBJ2-5
v_gene: TRBV4-2
CDR3nt: TGTGCCAGCAGCCAAGATGGGGGCCTAGAGACCCAGTACTTC
CDR3aa: CASSQDGGLETQYF

abundance: few
d_gene: -
j_gene: TRBJ2-5
v_gene: TRBV4-1
CDR3nt: TGCGCCAGCAGCCAACTTCTGGGCAGCGGAGAGACCCAGTACTTC
CDR3aa: CASSQLLGSGETQYF

abundance: -
d_gene: -
j_gene: TRBJ2-2
v_gene: TRBV20-1
CDR3nt: TGCAGTGCTCCTCGGCGCGGGGTGAACACCGGGGAGCTGTTTTTT
CDR3aa: CSAPRRGVNTGELFF

abundance: -
d_gene: -
j_gene: TRBJ1-1
v_gene: TRBV4-1
CDR3nt: TGCGCCAGCAGCCAAGTTGGGGGCAGTTGGACTGAAGCTTTCTTT
CDR3aa: CASSQVGGSWTEAFF

abundance: few
d_gene: -
j_gene: TRBJ2-7
v_gene: TRBV5-1
CDR3nt: TGCGCCAGCAGAGGTCAGCTTAGCTACGAGCAGTACTTC
CDR3aa: CASRGQLSYEQYF

abundance: -
d_gene: -
j_gene: TRBJ2-3
v_gene: TRBV29-1
CDR3nt: TGCAGCGTTCAGACTAGGACAAAAAGCACAGATACGCAGTATTTT
CDR3aa: CSVQTRTKSTDTQYF

abundance: -
d_gene: -
j_gene: TRBJ2-3
v_gene: TRBV2
CDR3nt: TGTGCCAGCACGTATAGTCCTAGCACAGATACGCAGTATTTT
CDR3aa: CASTYSPSTDTQYF

abundance: few
d_gene: -
j_gene: TRBJ2-5
v_gene: TRBV7-9
CDR3nt: TGTGCCAGCAATTCCGGGAAAGGGTACCAAGAGACCCAGTACTTC
CDR3aa: CASNSGKGYQETQYF

abundance: -
d_gene: -
j_gene: TRBJ1-2
v_gene: TRBV20-1
CDR3nt: TGCAGTGCCCCTACTACGGCCCCTAATACTAGGGGGTCTATTCTAAACTATGGCTACACCTTC
CDR3aa: CSAPTTAPNTRGSILNYGYTF

abundance: -
d_gene: TRBD2
j_gene: TRBJ2-7
v_gene: TRBV11-2
CDR3nt: TGTGCCAGCAGTCCGGGACTACGCTACGAGCAGTACTTC
CDR3aa: CASSPGLRYEQYF

abundance: few
d_gene: TRBD1
j_gene: TRBJ1-2
v_gene: TRBV29-1
CDR3nt: TGCAGCGGAAAGGGGGCGCTTGGCTACACCTTC
CDR3aa: CSGKGALGYTF

abundance: few
d_gene: -
j_gene: TRBJ2-7
v_gene: TRBV11-3
CDR3nt: TGTGCCAGCAGCTTGTCGGTAAACGAGCAGTACTTC
CDR3aa: CASSLSVNEQYF

abundance: few
d_gene: -
j_gene: TRBJ2-3
v_gene: TRBV4-3
CDR3nt: TGCGCCAGCAGCACGAGTTCCGGCGGTTTCACAGATACGCAGTATTTT
CDR3aa: CASSTSSGGFTDTQYF

abundance: -
d_gene: TRBD2
j_gene: TRBJ2-7
v_gene: TRBV5-1
CDR3nt: TGCGCCAGCAGCTTCGGTAGCGGGTTCGAGCAGTACTTC
CDR3aa: CASSFGSGFEQYF

abundance: -
d_gene: -
j_gene: TRBJ2-1
v_gene: TRBV9
CDR3nt: TGTGCCAGCAGCACCCGGGGGATAGGAGGGAATGAGCAGTTCTTC
CDR3aa: CASSTRGIGGNEQFF

abundance: -
d_gene: -
j_gene: TRBJ1-6
v_gene: TRBV20-1
CDR3nt: TGCAGTGCTAGGTCGGACAGAAGATATAATTCACCCCTCCACTTT
CDR3aa: CSARSDRRYNSPLHF

abundance: few
d_gene: -
j_gene: TRBJ2-1
v_gene: TRBV7-3
CDR3nt: TGTGCCAGCAGCGTTAGCGGTTACAATGAGCAGTTCTTC
CDR3aa: CASSVSGYNEQFF

abundance: -
d_gene: -
j_gene: TRBJ1-1
v_gene: TRBV5-6
CDR3nt: TGTGCCAGCAGCGAACAAGGTCAGGTCACTGAAGCTTTCTTT
CDR3aa: CASSEQGQVTEAFF

abundance: few
d_gene: TRBD1
j_gene: TRBJ2-7
v_gene: TRBV7-6
CDR3nt: TGTGCCAGCAGGTTGGGACAGGGGGTAGGCGAGCAGTACTTC
CDR3aa: CASRLGQGVGEQYF

abundance: -
d_gene: -
j_gene: TRBJ1-6
v_gene: TRBV11-2
CDR3nt: TGTGCCAGCAGCTGGAGCTCCTATAATTCACCCCTCCACTTT
CDR3aa: CASSWSSYNSPLHF

abundance: -
d_gene: -
j_gene: TRBJ1-1
v_gene: TRBV6-2/TRBV6-3
CDR3nt: TGTGCCAGCAGTTATTATCGAGGCGGGGGAGCTTTCTTT
CDR3aa: CASSYYRGGGAFF

abundance: few
d_gene: -
j_gene: TRBJ2-7
v_gene: TRBV5-1
CDR3nt: TGCGCCAGCAGCTTGTCCGGGCGCGAGCAGTACTTC
CDR3aa: CASSLSGREQYF

abundance: -
d_gene: -
j_gene: TRBJ2-7
v_gene: TRBV20-1
CDR3nt: TGCAGTGCTAGCGGGGCCTACGAGCAGTACTTC
CDR3aa: CSASGAYEQYF

abundance: few
d_gene: TRBD2
j_gene: TRBJ2-3
v_gene: TRBV7-3
CDR3nt: TGTGCCAGCAGCATGGTAGCGGGGGCCACAGATACGCAGTATTTT
CDR3aa: CASSMVAGATDTQYF

abundance: few
d_gene: -
j_gene: TRBJ2-2
v_gene: TRBV29-1
CDR3nt: TGCAGCGTTGAACTAGTAGAGGTCGGGGAGCTGTTTTTT
CDR3aa: CSVELVEVGELFF

abundance: few
d_gene: TRBD2
j_gene: TRBJ2-7
v_gene: TRBV12-3/TRBV12-4
CDR3nt: TGTGCCAGCAGACTAGCGGGAGGGTCCCACGAGCAGTACTTC
CDR3aa: CASRLAGGSHEQYF

abundance: -
d_gene: -
j_gene: TRBJ1-1
v_gene: TRBV3-1
CDR3nt: TGTGCCAGCGCGCGAGTGAACACTGAAGCTTTCTTT
CDR3aa: CASARVNTEAFF

abundance: -
d_gene: TRBD1
j_gene: TRBJ2-7
v_gene: TRBV7-2
CDR3nt: TGTGCCAGCAGCTTAGGGGGACAGGGGTCCTCTTACGAGCAGTACTTC
CDR3aa: CASSLGGQGSSYEQYF

abundance: -
d_gene: -
j_gene: TRBJ2-7
v_gene: TRBV25-1
CDR3nt: TGTGCCAGCAGTGAATTTGGGAGGCAGGGGCTCGACGAGCAGTACTTC
CDR3aa: CASSEFGRQGLDEQYF

abundance: -
d_gene: -
j_gene: TRBJ2-1
v_gene: TRBV10-3
CDR3nt: TGTGCCATCAGTGAGTCTCTCGTGCAGTTCTTC
CDR3aa: CAISESLVQFF

abundance: -
d_gene: -
j_gene: TRBJ2-7
v_gene: TRBV4-3
CDR3nt: TGCGCCAGCAGCCAAGAGGCTTCAAGGTTGCGAGAGCAGTACTTC
CDR3aa: CASSQEASRLREQYF

abundance: -
d_gene: -
j_gene: TRBJ2-1
v_gene: TRBV20-1
CDR3nt: TGCAGTGCTAGAGATGTGCGGGCTAGCAGCAATGAGCAGTTCTTC
CDR3aa: CSARDVRASSNEQFF

abundance: -
d_gene: -
j_gene: TRBJ2-2
v_gene: TRBV19
CDR3nt: TGTGCCAGTAGGAGACAGAACACCGGGGAGCTGTTTTTT
CDR3aa: CASRRQNTGELFF

abundance: -
d_gene: -
j_gene: TRBJ2-1
v_gene: TRBV20-1
CDR3nt: TGCAGTGCTCTCCGACAGTACAATGAGCAGTTCTTC
CDR3aa: CSALRQYNEQFF

abundance: -
d_gene: -
j_gene: TRBJ1-1
v_gene: TRBV28
CDR3nt: TGTGCCAGCAGTTTATTTTGGGCAGACACTGAAGCTTTCTTT
CDR3aa: CASSLFWADTEAFF

abundance: -
d_gene: -
j_gene: TRBJ2-1
v_gene: TRBV5-6
CDR3nt: TGTGCCAGCAGCCCCGTTCTGGGGAATGAGCAGTTCTTC
CDR3aa: CASSPVLGNEQFF